Listed below are T cell receptor beta chains from one sample, sequenced in a study of T cells in Graves' hyperthyroidism and ophthalmopathy. Each CDR3 protein gets one entry after TCRdb re-called the multiplex PCR reads with MiXCR. The sample lists hundreds of thousands of distinct CDR3 sequences; about 14% were seen once. The sample consisted of blood. These receptors all stem from a woman in her forties or fifties with Graves' ophthalmopathy. CDR3s include the opening cysteine and the closing phenylalanine or tryptophan. D genes are given only for firm matches.

v_call,d_call,cdr3_aa
TRBV6-1,TRBD2,CASRSSGIDTQYF
TRBV4-3,TRBD1,CASSQEGGDRGRHTDTQYF
TRBV28,NA,CASSGRQQYF
TRBV20-1,TRBD2,CSARPSSGQETQYF
TRBV25-1,NA,CASSELAVETNEQFF
TRBV25-1,NA,CASSRGNLDNEQFF
TRBV18,TRBD2,CASSSVAGGPLSSYNEQFF
TRBV15,NA,CATSKEFGYNEQFF
TRBV20-1,NA,CSARAGMTDTQYF
TRBV29-1,TRBD2,CSVGTSLLQQETQYF
TRBV24-1,NA,CATSDLSDPNEQFF
TRBV12-3/TRBV12-4,TRBD1,CASSPQTGGVDGYTF
TRBV4-1,NA,CASSQDGAPSYGYTF
TRBV10-2,NA,CASSSRALMVHEQYF
TRBV27,NA,CASSLSLQTYGYTF
TRBV11-2,TRBD1,CASSSPWTGPRPNGYTF
TRBV11-1,TRBD2,CASSILASSSYNEQFF
TRBV20-1,TRBD2,CSAREGSGRGSYEQYF
TRBV19,NA,CASRRNTVYNSPLHF
TRBV29-1,TRBD1,CSGMGQGYTEAFF
TRBV27,NA,CASTSPNEKLFF
TRBV7-2,NA,CASRLLRNTEAFF
TRBV20-1,TRBD2,CSARDRTSNADTQYF
TRBV28,NA,CASRLAVSSYNSPLHF
TRBV18,NA,CASSPRRSNYGYTF
TRBV12-3/TRBV12-4,TRBD2,CASSLSGIPYNEQFF
TRBV29-1,TRBD1,CSGGQMNTEAFF
TRBV30,TRBD1,CAWRMTGGNEQFF
TRBV9,NA,CASSVRGAETQYF
TRBV11-2,TRBD1,CASSSTGGIKDTGELFF
TRBV9,NA,CASSEFDGNTMNTEAFF
TRBV7-8,NA,CASSSLRWTVNYGYTF
TRBV19,TRBD2,CASRPLAGRYNEQFF
TRBV12-3/TRBV12-4,NA,CASRSGRGDIQYF
TRBV12-3/TRBV12-4,NA,CASSQDTNSFSSYNEQFF
TRBV7-9,NA,CASRPTWGSHEQYF
TRBV27,NA,CASSFYGELFF
TRBV20-1,NA,CSARQGFNQPQHF
TRBV7-3,NA,CASSLIRRVNTEAFF
TRBV7-3,TRBD2,CASSLVALREGSGTRELFF
TRBV6-2/TRBV6-3,NA,CASSPLGAVTDTQYF
TRBV28,TRBD2,CASRASGSQETQYF
TRBV28,TRBD1,CASMGQTTTNEKLFF
TRBV7-2,NA,CASSPPREGYGYTF
TRBV5-6,NA,CASTKRGDYGYTF
TRBV20-1,TRBD2,CSAEASGPTTYEQYF
TRBV9,NA,CASSATGTEGNTIYF
TRBV27,NA,CASSLFGVDSNQPQHF
TRBV7-8,NA,CASSRRGGVRSNQPQHF
TRBV27,NA,CASSLKYSPGHYGQYF
TRBV5-6,NA,CASSRTARGGNIQYF
TRBV6-1,NA,CASSAPIYGYTF
TRBV7-9,NA,CVSSAPGVRGTEQYF
TRBV18,NA,CASSDVSYEQYF
TRBV12-3/TRBV12-4,NA,CASSLTGSAYNEQFF
TRBV12-3/TRBV12-4,TRBD1,CASSLDRGFQPQHF
TRBV30,TRBD2,CAWTSGGSSYNEQFF